This is a list of T cell receptor beta chains from one sample in a study of blood T cell repertoires in COVID-19. Sequenced by immunoSEQ multiplex PCR; TCRdb stores in-frame clones only, minus some. The table includes around 480,000 clones, roughly 90% detected once. The sample comprised PBMCs or T cells enriched from blood (not recorded which). The receptors here all came from a woman aged 18-30 years who had recovered from COVID-19. CDR3s include the opening cysteine and the closing phenylalanine or tryptophan.

cdr3_aa: CASSHRGANTEAFF; v_call: TRBV27
cdr3_aa: CASSIGGGPYNEQFF; v_call: TRBV19
cdr3_aa: CATLRQGYSGANVLTF; v_call: TRBV28
cdr3_aa: CAWSVRDRVDTEAFF; v_call: TRBV30
cdr3_aa: CASSPVPGGRYGYTF; v_call: TRBV27
cdr3_aa: CASSPREPWETQYF; v_call: TRBV6-6
cdr3_aa: CASAPTANQPQHF; v_call: TRBV12-5
cdr3_aa: CASSLGSSADGQFF; v_call: TRBV5-1
cdr3_aa: CAWSQTMGAGEKLFF; v_call: TRBV30
cdr3_aa: CATSDMGDNQPQHF; v_call: TRBV24-1
cdr3_aa: CAISEYFRETQYF; v_call: TRBV10-3
cdr3_aa: CSASSVAGGPQETQYF; v_call: TRBV20-1
cdr3_aa: CASSVGQNTEAFF; v_call: TRBV5-8
cdr3_aa: CASSLAGGRAGTEAFF; v_call: TRBV5-6
cdr3_aa: CASTDTGYNEQFF; v_call: TRBV5-1
cdr3_aa: CASSLEYWEVTASGNTIYF; v_call: TRBV5-8
cdr3_aa: CASSLEGLAGGLTVADTQYF; v_call: TRBV5-1
cdr3_aa: CASSRGQGGEKLFF; v_call: TRBV25-1
cdr3_aa: CSAFFGAGNF; v_call: TRBV20-1
cdr3_aa: CASSTGTGGTEAFF; v_call: TRBV19
cdr3_aa: CASSPRQGNIDTQYF; v_call: TRBV18
cdr3_aa: CASSLLGQQHNSPLHF; v_call: TRBV7-2
cdr3_aa: CASSPRTGGHNYGYTF; v_call: TRBV27
cdr3_aa: CASSVAPNEQETQYF; v_call: TRBV9
cdr3_aa: CASSVLSQPQHF; v_call: TRBV5-6
cdr3_aa: CARSWIPGQGHKTFLGAFF; v_call: TRBV5-3
cdr3_aa: CASSLLGPTYEQYF; v_call: TRBV5-1
cdr3_aa: CASSQHPTGQSMGTTGEQYF; v_call: TRBV3-1/TRBV3-2
cdr3_aa: CASSLELAGNTGELFF; v_call: TRBV11-2
cdr3_aa: CASSPPDRGGEQFF; v_call: TRBV18
cdr3_aa: CASSIPGYSNQPQHF; v_call: TRBV19
cdr3_aa: CAQMVAKYSNQPQHF; v_call: TRBV30
cdr3_aa: CASSPLTYEQYF; v_call: TRBV6-2/TRBV6-3
cdr3_aa: CASSGYISTGELFF; v_call: TRBV2
cdr3_aa: CSAQYGGGQPQHF; v_call: TRBV29-1
cdr3_aa: CASSLSQGGGYTF; v_call: TRBV27
cdr3_aa: CAWSLPLSGGGNEQFF; v_call: TRBV30
cdr3_aa: CASSSRGGQETQYF; v_call: TRBV4-1
cdr3_aa: CATEDRRNHEQYF; v_call: TRBV15
cdr3_aa: CASSPRKLVNYGYTF; v_call: TRBV4-1
cdr3_aa: CASGRDIRSPLHF; v_call: TRBV25-1
cdr3_aa: CASSGRTGGQSEAFF; v_call: TRBV5-1
cdr3_aa: CASSQDSSRRQETQYF; v_call: TRBV4-1
cdr3_aa: CASSLQSGGAGDTQYF; v_call: TRBV3-1/TRBV3-2
cdr3_aa: CASSLGQGREKLFF; v_call: TRBV9
cdr3_aa: CASSDATGGDTQYF; v_call: TRBV18
cdr3_aa: CASSHRKSSNYEQYF; v_call: TRBV4-1
cdr3_aa: CASSQRVGAQETQYF; v_call: TRBV7-7
cdr3_aa: CASSLKGRPASPAGYEQYF; v_call: TRBV27
cdr3_aa: CASSRTGGNEKLFF; v_call: TRBV7-9
cdr3_aa: CASSQGIMGGTYEQYF; v_call: TRBV4-2
cdr3_aa: CASRTPRQDSGANVLTF; v_call: TRBV28
cdr3_aa: CASSMANQPQHF; v_call: TRBV19